These 19 T cell receptor beta chains share one sample of origin, sequenced in a study of blood T cell repertoires in COVID-19. The method was immunoSEQ multiplex PCR; TCRdb's version includes in-frame clones alone and lacks a portion of them. Among tens of thousands of clones listed, 70% to 90% were seen once. The sample was peripheral blood. The source of these receptors is a man aged 55-75 years with acute or convalescent COVID-19.

This rearrangement joins TRBV21-1 to TRBJ1-5. TRBV21-1 represents a pseudogene. The CDR3 is 14 amino acids. CDR3 in DNA: TGTGCCAGCAGTCGAGGAGGGGAAAATCAGCCCCAGCATTTT. Translation gives CASSRGGENQPQHF.

This clone was seen more than once but under ten times. V is TRBV6-5 and J is TRBJ1-1, with TRBD1 as a possible D gene (6 bases). The CDR3 has 14 amino acids. With 5 bases removed from V and 1 base from J, the gap between germline ends came to 11 bases. Germline assignment: CDR1 MNHEY and CDR2 SVGAGI. CDR3 amino acids: CASSTGGQNTEAFF. The DNA of the CDR3 is TGTGCCAGCAGTACGGGGGGACAGAACACTGAAGCTTTCTTT.

The chain uses TRBV7-6 and TRBJ2-5; 10 nucleotides agree with TRBD2. Germline CDR1 and CDR2: SGHVS and FNYEAQ. The CDR3 loop spans 15 amino acids. After removal of 5 bases from V and 1 base from J, the junction contained 4 bases not matched to a gene. CDR3 amino acids: CASSLSGRSQETQYF. CDR3 coding DNA: TGTGCCAGCAGCCTTAGCGGGAGGTCCCAAGAGACCCAGTACTTC.

Only a few counts were recorded for this clone. The chain couples TRBV24-1 to TRBJ1-1; D is undetermined. The germline V gene encodes CDR1 KGHDR and CDR2 SFDVKD. Trimming removed 1 base at V and 2 bases at J, with 10 bases between. The length of the CDR3 is 15 residues. Here the CDR3 reads CATSDLGRLNTEAFF. In DNA, the CDR3 is TGTGCCACCAGTGATTTAGGCAGGCTTAACACTGAAGCTTTCTTT.

The gene calls are TRBV27 and TRBJ2-5; 9 bases fit TRBD1. CDR3 length equals 14 residues. With 2 bases clipped from V and 5 bases from J, the junction kept 3 bases outside the gene matches. CDR1 MNHEY and CDR2 SMNVEV come from the germline V gene (reference sequence). CDR3 loop: CASSLQDRGETQYF. In DNA form, the CDR3 reads TGTGCCAGCAGTTTACAAGACAGGGGGGAGACCCAGTACTTC.

This sequence joins TRBV19 and TRBJ2-7; TRBD2 matches at 9 bases. This CDR3 contains 14 residues. Germline V gene sequence: CDR1 LNHDA, CDR2 SQIVND (reference sequence). Trimming at V came to 4 bases and at J to 0 bases, leaving 1 base not matched to a gene. This CDR3 is CASSRTSASYEQYF. In DNA, the CDR3 is TGTGCCAGTAGTAGGACTAGCGCCTCCTACGAGCAGTACTTC.

V and J are TRBV4-1 and TRBJ2-3; 14 bases are a match to TRBD2. Germline CDR1 MGHRA, CDR2 YSYEKL. V trimming: 1 base; J trimming: 11 bases; junction bases outside the gene matches: 8. There are 16 residues in the CDR3. In DNA, the CDR3 is TGCGCCAGCAGCCAAGGGGGGACTAGCGGGAGAACCCTGCAGTATTTT. It is translated as CASSQGGTSGRTLQYF.

V usage is TRBV4-1 and J usage is TRBJ2-2; D perhaps matches TRBD1 (5 bases). The germline CDR1 and CDR2 sequences are MGHRA and YSYEKL. The CDR3 covers 15 residues. The ends were cut back, 4 bases at V and 5 bases at J, with 14 bases in the middle. This chain's CDR3 is CASSPRVSGTGELFF. The CDR3 coding sequence is TGCGCCAGCAGCCCTCGGGTCTCAGGGACCGGGGAGCTGTTTTTT.

This sequence joins TRBV12-3 or TRBV12-4 and TRBJ2-1, with a weak D call TRBD2 (5 bases). The length of the CDR3 is 11 residues. V was shortened by 7 bases and J by 10 bases, with 11 bases between the two germline ends. This CDR3 is CASTFGREQFF. CDR3 coding DNA: TGTGCCAGCACCTTTGGGAGAGAGCAGTTCTTC.

The J gene is TRBJ2-7, the V gene TRBV7-8; 9 bases agree with TRBD2. Trimming cost V 1 base and J 2 bases; bases outside gene matches: 3. The germline CDR1 and CDR2 sequences are SGHVS and FQNEAQ. The CDR3 has 15 residues. Here the CDR3 DNA reads TGTGCCAGCAGCTTAGAGACTAGCGGACCCTACGAGCAGTACTTC. Translating it yields CASSLETSGPYEQYF.

The rearrangement uses TRBV11-3 and TRBJ1-1; 7 nucleotides agree with TRBD1. The ends lost 5 bases at V and 6 bases at J; junction bases unmatched: 3. This CDR3 comprises 12 residues. Looked up from germline, CDR1 is SGHNT and CDR2 is YENEEA. For the CDR3, the DNA is TGTGCCAGCAGCCTGGGACAGTCTGAAGCTTTCTTT. Its protein product is CASSLGQSEAFF.

The V call is TRBV3-1 (or the pseudogene TRBV3-2), the J call TRBJ2-7, with 7 nucleotides matching TRBD2. Germline V CDR1 and CDR2: LGHDT, YNNKEL (reference sequence). This CDR3 region has 14 residues. With 6 bases clipped from V and 2 bases from J, the junction kept 7 bases outside the gene matches. The DNA of the CDR3 is TGTGCCAGCAGTCGCGGGAGTTCCACCTACGAGCAGTACTTC. Residues: CASSRGSSTYEQYF.

This rearrangement joins TRBV5-1 to TRBJ1-6; D is ambiguous. This CDR3 has 15 residues. Trimming shortened V by 0 bases and J by 7 bases, and 11 bases separated the two germline ends. Germline V CDR1 and CDR2: SGHRS, YFSETQ. CDR3 region: CASSLGEKGNSPLHF. CDR3 nucleotides: TGCGCCAGCAGCTTGGGGGAGAAGGGCAATTCACCCCTCCACTTT.

The J gene is TRBJ2-3, the V gene TRBV7-9; 8 bases line up with TRBD1. V was pared by 5 bases and J by 0 bases, with 1 base of the junction left unmatched. The germline V gene encodes CDR1 SEHNR and CDR2 FQNEAQ (reference sequence). This CDR3 is built from 14 residues. The CDR3 DNA reads TGTGCCAGCAGCCGGGACAGGAGCACAGATACGCAGTATTTT. Its protein product is CASSRDRSTDTQYF.

The genes are TRBV5-5 and TRBJ1-3; 7 bases are a match to TRBD1. The V segment lost 4 bases and the J segment 0 bases; nucleotides outside the gene matches: 4. CDR3 length: 15 residues. Looked up from germline, CDR1 is SGHKS and CDR2 is YYEKEE (reference sequence). CDR3 region: CASSPDRVSGNTIYF. In DNA form, the CDR3 reads TGTGCCAGCAGCCCCGACAGGGTCTCTGGAAACACCATATATTTT.

The chain employs TRBV4-1 and TRBJ1-1, with TRBD1 matching over 7 bases. V lost 3 bases to trimming and J lost 5 bases; unmatched junction nucleotides: 12. The length of the CDR3 is 16 residues. The germline V gene encodes CDR1 MGHRA and CDR2 YSYEKL. This CDR3 reads CASSHQENRGGTEAFF. The CDR3 DNA reads as TGCGCCAGCAGCCACCAGGAAAACAGGGGTGGAACTGAAGCTTTCTTT.

V gene TRBV5-1 combines with J gene TRBJ2-6; D is perhaps TRBD2 (5 bases). The germline V gene has CDR1 SGHRS and CDR2 YFSETQ. CDR3 length: 15 amino acids. Deletions cut 5 bases from V and 1 base from J, with 10 bases between. The CDR3 sequence: CASSSRDSGANVLTF. In nucleotides, the CDR3 is TGCGCCAGCAGTTCGAGGGATTCTGGGGCCAACGTCCTGACTTTC.

The V and J genes are TRBV19 and TRBJ2-1; D gene ambiguous. CDR1 is LNHDA, CDR2 SQIVND, per germline (reference sequence). The CDR3 is made up of 13 amino acids. Trimming removed 1 base from V and 10 bases from J, with 11 bases in between. CDR3 in amino acids: CASSIGLLVEQFF. The CDR3 nucleotides are TGTGCCAGTAGTATAGGACTTTTGGTCGAGCAGTTCTTC.

The chain couples TRBV15 to TRBJ1-4; no reliable D call. The CDR3 extends over 15 amino acids. Germline CDR1 reads LNHNV; CDR2 reads YYDKDF (reference sequence). Trimming removed 0 bases at V and 2 bases at J, with 7 bases between. The CDR3 region is CATSRDLRTNEKLFF. The CDR3 region has the DNA TGTGCCACCAGCAGAGATTTGCGGACTAATGAAAAACTGTTTTTT.